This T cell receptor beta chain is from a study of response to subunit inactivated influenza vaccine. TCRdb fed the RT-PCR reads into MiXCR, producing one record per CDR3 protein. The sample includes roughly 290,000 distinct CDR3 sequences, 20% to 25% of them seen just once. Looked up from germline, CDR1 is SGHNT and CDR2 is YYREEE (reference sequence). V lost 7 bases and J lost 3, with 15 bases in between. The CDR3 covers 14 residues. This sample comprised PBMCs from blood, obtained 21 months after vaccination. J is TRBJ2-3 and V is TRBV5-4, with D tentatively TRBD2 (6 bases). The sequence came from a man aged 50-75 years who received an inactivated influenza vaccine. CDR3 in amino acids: CASLVGGRTDTQYF. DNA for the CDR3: TGTGCCAGCCTCGTTGGAGGGAGAACAGATACGCAGTATTTT. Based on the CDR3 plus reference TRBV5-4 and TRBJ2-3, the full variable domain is ETGVTQSPTHLIKTRGQQVTLRCSSQSGHNTVSWYQQALGQGPQFIFQYYREEENGRGNFPPRFSGLQFPNYSSELNVNALELDDSALYLCASLVGGRTDTQYFGPGTRLTVL.